This note documents a single T cell receptor (beta chain) sequence. Its matching antigen is unknown. PCR was performed using 60 Vbeta and 13 Jbeta primers. Per the study methods: There were about 88 million unique TCR beta chains by a later count, and approximately 10 million of them were shared. Profiled with immunoSEQ multiplex PCR; TCRdb holds only in-frame clones, not every one. V, J and clone size were drawn from that table, and D and trimming were deduced from the DNA. The sample records 73,000 or so clones, 73% being singletons. This specimen belongs to a study of cytomegalovirus exposure and HLA in healthy donors. Study-wide results and caveats: The study recorded about 150 TCR beta chains that were cytomegalovirus-associated. Common viral pathogens seemed to be connected with several of the most significant clusters, according to a later analysis.

The sequence came from a woman aged 40 to 50 in good health and CMV-seropositive. Specimen: PBMCs.

The CDR3, as DNA: TGTGCCAGCAGTCAAAGCGGGAATGAGCAGTTCTTC. Translating gives CASSQSGNEQFF. The chain uses TRBV27 and TRBJ2-1; D perhaps matches TRBD2 (6 bases). The CDR3 runs 12 residues. Germline V gene data show CDR1 as MNHEY and CDR2 as SMNVEV (reference sequence). The V end lost 5 bases, the J end lost 7 bases, and 9 bases lay between the germline ends.